This T cell receptor beta chain was recorded in a study of blood T cell repertoires in COVID-19. Study-level background: Samples of COVID-19 (acute and convalescent) were obtained from the United States, Italy and Spain. The analysed material was cDNA or gDNA that came from T cells, B-cell-depleted T cells, or PBMCs.

The germline CDR1 and CDR2 sequences are SGHTA and FQGNSA. CDR3 size: 14 residues. The V segment lost 4 bases and the J segment 5 bases; nucleotides outside the gene matches: 7. Per the authors' pipeline: Estimated nucleated cell counts came from reference gene primer amplification. Profiling relied on immunoSEQ multiplex PCR, and the TCRdb table lists in-frame clones only, not all of them. The D gene and trimming were derived from the DNA, and the V and J assignments and clone size from that table. Of over 250,000 clones listed, 80% to 90% are singletons. The receptor comes from a woman in her fifties or sixties with acute or convalescent COVID-19. The chain couples TRBV7-2 to TRBJ2-5, with TRBD2 matching 7 bases. The specimen sequenced was peripheral blood. The CDR3 DNA follows: TGTGCCAGCAGCTCCCCTGGGAGGGCGGAGACCCAGTACTTC. Encoded protein: CASSSPGRAETQYF.